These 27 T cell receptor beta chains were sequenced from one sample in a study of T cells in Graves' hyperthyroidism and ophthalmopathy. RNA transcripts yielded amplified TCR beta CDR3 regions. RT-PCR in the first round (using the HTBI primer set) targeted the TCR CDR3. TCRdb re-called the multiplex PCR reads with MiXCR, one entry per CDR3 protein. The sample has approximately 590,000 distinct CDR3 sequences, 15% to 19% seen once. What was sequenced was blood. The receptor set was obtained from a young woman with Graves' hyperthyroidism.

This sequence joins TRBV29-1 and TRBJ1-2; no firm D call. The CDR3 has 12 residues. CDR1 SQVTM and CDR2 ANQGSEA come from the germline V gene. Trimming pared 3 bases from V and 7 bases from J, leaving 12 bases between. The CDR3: CSVDLGFFGYTF. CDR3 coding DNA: TGCAGCGTTGATCTGGGGTTTTTTGGCTACACCTTC. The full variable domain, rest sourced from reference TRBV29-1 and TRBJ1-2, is SAVISQKPSRDICQRGTSLTIQCQVDSQVTMMFWYRQQPGQSLTLIATANQGSEATYESGFVIDKFPISRPNLTFSTLTVSNMSPEDSSIYLCSVDLGFFGYTFGSGTRLTVV.

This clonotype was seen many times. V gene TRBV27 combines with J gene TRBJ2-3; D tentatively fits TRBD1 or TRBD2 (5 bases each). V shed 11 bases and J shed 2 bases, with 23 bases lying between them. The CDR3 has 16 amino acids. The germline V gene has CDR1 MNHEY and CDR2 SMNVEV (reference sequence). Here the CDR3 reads CAGWGYGHTHTDTQYF. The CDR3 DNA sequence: TGTGCCGGGTGGGGGTATGGACACACACACACAGATACGCAGTATTTT.

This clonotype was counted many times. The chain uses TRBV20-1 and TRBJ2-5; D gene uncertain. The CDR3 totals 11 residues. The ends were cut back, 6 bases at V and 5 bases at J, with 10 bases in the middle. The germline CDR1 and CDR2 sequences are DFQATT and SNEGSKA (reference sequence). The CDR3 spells CSAKDGETQYF. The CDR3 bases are TGCAGTGCCAAGGACGGGGAGACCCAGTACTTC.

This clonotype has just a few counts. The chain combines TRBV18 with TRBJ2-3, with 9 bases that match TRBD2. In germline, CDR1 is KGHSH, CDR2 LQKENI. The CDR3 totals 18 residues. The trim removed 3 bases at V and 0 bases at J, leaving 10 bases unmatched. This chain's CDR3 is CASSPTSGLSTSTDTQYF. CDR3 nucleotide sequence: TGTGCCAGCTCACCGACTAGCGGCTTATCCACTAGCACAGATACGCAGTATTTT.

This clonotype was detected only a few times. CDR3 protein: CASSARDRGRSTGELFF. The CDR3 region has the DNA TGTGCCAGTAGTGCCCGGGACAGGGGGCGATCCACCGGGGAGCTGTTTTTT. The chain recombines TRBV19 with TRBJ2-2, with 12 bases matching TRBD1. This CDR3 spans 17 amino acids. CDR1 and CDR2 (germline): LNHDA, SQIVND (reference sequence). V shed 5 bases and J 4 bases; nucleotides not matched to a gene: 8.

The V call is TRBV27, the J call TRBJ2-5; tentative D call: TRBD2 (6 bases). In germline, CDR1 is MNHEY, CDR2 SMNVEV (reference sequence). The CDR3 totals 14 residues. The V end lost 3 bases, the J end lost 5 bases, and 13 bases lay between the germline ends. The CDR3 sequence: CASSFNSRGETQYF. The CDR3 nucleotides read TGTGCCAGCAGTTTTAACAGTCGGGGGGAGACCCAGTACTTC.

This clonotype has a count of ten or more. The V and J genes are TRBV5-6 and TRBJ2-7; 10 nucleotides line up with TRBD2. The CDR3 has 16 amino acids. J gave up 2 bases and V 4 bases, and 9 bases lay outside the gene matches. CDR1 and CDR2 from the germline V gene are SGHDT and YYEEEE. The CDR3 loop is CASSKITGTSAYEQYF. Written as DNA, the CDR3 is TGTGCCAGCAGCAAAATAACCGGGACTAGCGCCTACGAGCAGTACTTC.

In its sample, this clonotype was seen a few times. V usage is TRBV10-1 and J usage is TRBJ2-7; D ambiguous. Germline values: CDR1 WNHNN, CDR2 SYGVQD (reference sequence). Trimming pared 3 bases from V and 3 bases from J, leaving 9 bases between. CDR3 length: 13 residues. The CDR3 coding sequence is TGCGCCAGCAGTGACCAGCGCCGCTACGAGCAGTACTTC. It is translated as CASSDQRRYEQYF.

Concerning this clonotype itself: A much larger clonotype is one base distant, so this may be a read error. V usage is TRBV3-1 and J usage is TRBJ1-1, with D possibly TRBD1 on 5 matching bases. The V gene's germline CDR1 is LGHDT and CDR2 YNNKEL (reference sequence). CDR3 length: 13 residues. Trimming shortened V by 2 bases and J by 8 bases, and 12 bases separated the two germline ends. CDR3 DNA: TGTGCCAGCAGCCAAATACGGGGGTCGGAAGCTTTCTTT. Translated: CASSQIRGSEAFF. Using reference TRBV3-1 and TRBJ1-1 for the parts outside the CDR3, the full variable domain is DTAVSQTPKYLVTQMGNDKSIKCEQNLGHDTMYWYKQDSKKFLKIMFSYNNKELIINETVPNRFSPKSPDKAHLNLHINSLELGDSAVYFCASSQIRGSEAFFGQGTRLTVV.

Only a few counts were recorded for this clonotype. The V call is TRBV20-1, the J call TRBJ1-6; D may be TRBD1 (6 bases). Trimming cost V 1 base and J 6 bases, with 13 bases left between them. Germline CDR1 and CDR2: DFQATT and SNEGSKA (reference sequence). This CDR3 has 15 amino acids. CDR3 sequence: CSARVTGSSNSPLHF. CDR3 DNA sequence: TGCAGTGCTAGAGTTACAGGGTCGTCTAATTCACCCCTCCACTTT.

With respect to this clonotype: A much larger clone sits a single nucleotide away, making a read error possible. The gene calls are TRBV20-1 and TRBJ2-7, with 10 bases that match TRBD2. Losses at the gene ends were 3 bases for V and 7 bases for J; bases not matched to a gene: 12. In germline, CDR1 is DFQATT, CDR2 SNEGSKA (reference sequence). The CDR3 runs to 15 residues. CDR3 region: CSARTSGPQGDEQYF. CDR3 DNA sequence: TGCAGTGCTAGGACTAGCGGGCCACAAGGCGATGAGCAGTACTTC.

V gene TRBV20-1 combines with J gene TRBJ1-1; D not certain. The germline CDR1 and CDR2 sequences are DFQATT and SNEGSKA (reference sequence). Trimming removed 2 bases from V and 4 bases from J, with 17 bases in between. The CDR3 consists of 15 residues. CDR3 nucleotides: TGCAGTGCTAGATTCAGTAGACAAGGAGGCACTGAAGCTTTCTTT. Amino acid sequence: CSARFSRQGGTEAFF.

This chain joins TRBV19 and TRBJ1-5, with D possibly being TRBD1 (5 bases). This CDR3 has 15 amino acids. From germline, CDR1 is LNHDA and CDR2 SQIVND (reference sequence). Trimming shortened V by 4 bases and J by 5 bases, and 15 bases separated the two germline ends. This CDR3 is CASSTPGSSDQPQHF. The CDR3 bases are TGTGCCAGTAGTACCCCAGGGAGCTCGGATCAGCCCCAGCATTTT.

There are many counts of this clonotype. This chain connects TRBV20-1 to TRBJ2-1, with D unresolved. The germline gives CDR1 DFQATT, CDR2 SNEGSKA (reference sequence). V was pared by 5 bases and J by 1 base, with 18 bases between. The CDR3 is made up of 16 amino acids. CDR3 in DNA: TGCAGTGCTTCTTTTTATGGCGGCAGTTCCTACAATGAGCAGTTCTTC. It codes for CSASFYGGSSYNEQFF.

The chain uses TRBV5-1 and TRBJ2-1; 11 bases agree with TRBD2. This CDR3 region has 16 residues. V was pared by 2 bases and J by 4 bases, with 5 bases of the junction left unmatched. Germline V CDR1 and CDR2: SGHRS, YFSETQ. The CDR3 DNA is TGCGCCAGCAGCTTAAAGGGGACTAGCGGATACAATGAGCAGTTCTTC. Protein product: CASSLKGTSGYNEQFF.

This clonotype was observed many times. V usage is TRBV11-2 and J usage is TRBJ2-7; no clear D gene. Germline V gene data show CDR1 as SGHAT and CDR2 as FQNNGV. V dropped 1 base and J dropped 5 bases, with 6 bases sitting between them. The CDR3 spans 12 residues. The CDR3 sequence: CASSLVADEQYF. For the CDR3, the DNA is TGTGCCAGCAGCTTAGTTGCAGACGAGCAGTACTTC.

This CDR3 reads CASSVGTGANTEAFF. The CDR3 DNA reads as TGTGCCAGCTCAGTGGGGACAGGGGCAAACACTGAAGCTTTCTTT. The chain combines TRBV18 with TRBJ1-1; 10 nucleotides align to TRBD1. Trimming removed 5 bases from V and 2 bases from J; junction bases left unmatched: 5. The CDR3 has 15 residues. The germline gives CDR1 KGHSH, CDR2 LQKENI.

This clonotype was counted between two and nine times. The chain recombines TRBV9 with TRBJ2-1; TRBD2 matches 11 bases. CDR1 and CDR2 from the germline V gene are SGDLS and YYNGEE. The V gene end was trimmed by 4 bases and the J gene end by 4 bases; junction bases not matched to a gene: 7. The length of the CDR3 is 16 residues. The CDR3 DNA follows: TGTGCCAGCAGCCTCGGACTAGCGGGTACATACAATGAGCAGTTCTTC. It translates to CASSLGLAGTYNEQFF.

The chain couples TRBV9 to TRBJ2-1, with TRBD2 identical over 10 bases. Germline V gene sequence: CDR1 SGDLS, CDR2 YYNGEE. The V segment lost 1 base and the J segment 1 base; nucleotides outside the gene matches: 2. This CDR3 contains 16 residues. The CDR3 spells CASSVLSGRSYNEQFF. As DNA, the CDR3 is TGTGCCAGCAGCGTACTTAGCGGGAGGTCCTACAATGAGCAGTTCTTC.

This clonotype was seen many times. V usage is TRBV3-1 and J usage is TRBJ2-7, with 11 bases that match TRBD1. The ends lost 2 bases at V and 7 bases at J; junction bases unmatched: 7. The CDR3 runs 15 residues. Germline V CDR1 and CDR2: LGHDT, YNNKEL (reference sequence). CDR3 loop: CASSQTGQGVREQYF. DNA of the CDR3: TGTGCCAGCAGCCAAACGGGACAGGGGGTTAGGGAGCAGTACTTC.

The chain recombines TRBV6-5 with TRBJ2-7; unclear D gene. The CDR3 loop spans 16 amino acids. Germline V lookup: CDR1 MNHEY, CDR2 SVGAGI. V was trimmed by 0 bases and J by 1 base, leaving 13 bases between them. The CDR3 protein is CASSYSAEWASYEQYF. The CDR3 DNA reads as TGTGCCAGCAGTTACTCTGCGGAGTGGGCTTCCTACGAGCAGTACTTC.

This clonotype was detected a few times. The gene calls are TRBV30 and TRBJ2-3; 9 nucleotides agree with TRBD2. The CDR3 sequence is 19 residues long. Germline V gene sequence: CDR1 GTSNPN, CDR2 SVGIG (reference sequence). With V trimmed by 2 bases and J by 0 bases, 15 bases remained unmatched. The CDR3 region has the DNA TGTGCCTGGAGTAGGGCCGGAGCGGGAGGTTTCACTAGCACAGATACGCAGTATTTT. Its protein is CAWSRAGAGGFTSTDTQYF.

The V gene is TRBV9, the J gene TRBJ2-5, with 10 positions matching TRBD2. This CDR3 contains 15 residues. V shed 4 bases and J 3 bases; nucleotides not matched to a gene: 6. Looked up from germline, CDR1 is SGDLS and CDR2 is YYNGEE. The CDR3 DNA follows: TGTGCCAGCAGCCTAACCGGGACTAGCGAAGAGACCCAGTACTTC. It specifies CASSLTGTSEETQYF.

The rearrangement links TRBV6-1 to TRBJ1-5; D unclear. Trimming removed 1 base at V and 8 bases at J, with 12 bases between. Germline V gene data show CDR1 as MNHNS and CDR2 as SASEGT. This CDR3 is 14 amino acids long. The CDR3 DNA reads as TGTGCCAGCAGTGAAGTATACCACCGGGAGCCCCAGCATTTT. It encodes CASSEVYHREPQHF.

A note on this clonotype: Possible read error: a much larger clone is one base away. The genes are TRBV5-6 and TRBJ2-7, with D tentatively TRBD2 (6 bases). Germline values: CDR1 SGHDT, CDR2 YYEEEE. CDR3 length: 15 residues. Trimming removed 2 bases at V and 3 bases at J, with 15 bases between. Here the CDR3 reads CASSFVSGADYEQYF. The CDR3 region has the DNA TGTGCCAGCAGCTTTGTTAGCGGAGCAGACTACGAGCAGTACTTC.

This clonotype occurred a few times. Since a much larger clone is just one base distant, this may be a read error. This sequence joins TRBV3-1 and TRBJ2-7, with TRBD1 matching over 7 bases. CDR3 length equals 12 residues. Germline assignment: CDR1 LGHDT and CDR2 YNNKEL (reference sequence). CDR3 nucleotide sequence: TGTGCCGGCAGCGAGTCGACAGGGGAGCAGTACTTC. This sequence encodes CAGSESTGEQYF.

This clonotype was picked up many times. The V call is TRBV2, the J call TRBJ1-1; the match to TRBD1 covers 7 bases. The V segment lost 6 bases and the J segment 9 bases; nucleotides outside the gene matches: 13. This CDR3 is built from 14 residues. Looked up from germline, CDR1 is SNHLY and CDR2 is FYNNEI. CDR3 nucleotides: TGTGCCAGCAGGTTCGCGGGTGGACAGGTACAAGCTTTCTTT. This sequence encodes CASRFAGGQVQAFF.